One sample yielded the 15 T cell receptor beta chains listed below, sequenced in a study of CD8+CD57+ T cells in acquired aplastic anemia. Genomic DNA was employed as the template in profiling TCR beta VDJ and CDR3. From the reads, TCRdb called clonotypes with MiXCR, one entry per CDR3 protein. This table has approximately 200,000 distinct CDR3 sequences, about 64% appearing once. Sequences were obtained from sorted CD4+, CD8+, or CD8+CD57+ T cells (not recorded which) from PBMCs. The receptors were gathered from a human donor with severe aplastic anemia or a healthy control (not recorded which).

This chain joins TRBV7-9 and TRBJ1-1; D remains ambiguous. Trimming took 5 bases from V and 0 from J, leaving 10 bases between them. The germline CDR1 and CDR2 sequences are SEHNR and FQNEAQ (reference sequence). The length of the CDR3 is 14 residues. CDR3 sequence (DNA): TGTGCCAGCAGCCTACGGGTCGTGAACACTGAAGCTTTCTTT. Amino acids: CASSLRVVNTEAFF. The whole variable domain, remainder taken from reference TRBV7-9 and TRBJ1-1, is DTGVSQNPRHKITKRGQNVTFRCDPISEHNRLYWYRQTLGQGPEFLTYFQNEAQLEKSRLLSDRFSAERPKGSFSTLEIQRTEQGDSAMYLCASSLRVVNTEAFFGQGTRLTVV.

V gene TRBV10-3 combines with J gene TRBJ2-1; 12 positions agree with TRBD2. Germline V CDR1 and CDR2: ENHRY, SYGVKD. The CDR3 totals 13 residues. With 10 bases clipped from V and 5 bases from J, the junction kept 3 bases outside the gene matches. CDR3 protein: CASGLAGNNEQFF. The CDR3 coding sequence is TGTGCCAGTGGACTAGCGGGAAACAATGAGCAGTTCTTC.

In this sample, this clonotype turned up a few times. The V and J genes are TRBV19 and TRBJ1-1; D is perhaps TRBD1 (5 bases). CDR1 and CDR2 (germline): LNHDA, SQIVND (reference sequence). The CDR3 is made up of 13 amino acids. The V end lost 5 bases, the J end lost 5 bases, and 12 bases lay between the germline ends. CDR3 bases: TGTGCCAGTAGTGCACGGGGGGTTACTGAAGCTTTCTTT. It encodes CASSARGVTEAFF.

This clonotype has only a few counts. With a much larger clone just one base away, this may be a read error. As the CDR3 is not closed by the conserved phenylalanine or tryptophan, this likely results from a read error. This chain connects TRBV20-1 to TRBJ2-7, with 8 bases matching TRBD1. The V and J ends lost 6 bases and 1 base, in that order; junction bases with no gene match: 8. The CDR3 has 14 residues. CDR1 is DFQATT, CDR2 SNEGSKA, per germline (reference sequence). CDR3 bases: TGCAGTGCGCGGGACAGGAGGGTTTCCTACGAGCAGTACCTC. Translated: CSARDRRVSYEQYL.

The chain carries TRBV7-9 and TRBJ2-2; 8 bases agree with TRBD1. The CDR3 totals 16 residues. Trimming removed 5 bases from V and 5 bases from J; junction bases left unmatched: 10. Germline V lookup: CDR1 SEHNR, CDR2 FQNEAQ (reference sequence). CDR3 in amino acids: CASSPAGGGRTGELFF. CDR3 DNA: TGTGCCAGCAGCCCCGCAGGGGGCGGTAGGACCGGGGAGCTGTTTTTT.

Note on this clonotype: At one end, the junction sequence differs from germline, possibly due to a read error. The chain couples TRBV7-2 to TRBJ2-7; 9 positions agree with TRBD1. The CDR3 is 12 amino acids. The germline V gene has CDR1 SGHTA and CDR2 FQGNSA. The CDR3 is CASRSGTGLNDF. The DNA of the CDR3 is TGTGCCAGCAGATCCGGGACAGGGCTTAATGACTTC.

The V and J genes are TRBV7-6 and TRBJ1-1; possibly TRBD1 for D (5 bases). V shed 1 base and J shed 5 bases, with 14 bases lying between them. CDR1 and CDR2 from the germline V gene are SGHVS and FNYEAQ. The CDR3 has 15 residues. The CDR3 DNA sequence: TGTGCCAGCAGCTTAGGAGCGGGGGGAGGTACTGAAGCTTTCTTT. Its translation is CASSLGAGGGTEAFF. The whole variable domain, remainder taken from reference TRBV7-6 and TRBJ1-1, is GAGVSQSPRYKVTKRGQDVALRCDPISGHVSLYWYRQALGQGPEFLTYFNYEAQQDKSGLPNDRFSAERPEGSISTLTIQRTEQRDSAMYRCASSLGAGGGTEAFFGQGTRLTVV.

The gene calls are TRBV7-2 and TRBJ2-3; 7 positions match TRBD1. Germline lookup yields CDR1 SGHTA and CDR2 FQGNSA. The CDR3 contains 14 residues. The trim removed 3 bases at V and 1 base at J, leaving 1 base unmatched. The CDR3 region is CASSLGQRTDTQYF. The CDR3 DNA reads as TGTGCCAGCAGCTTGGGACAGCGCACAGATACGCAGTATTTT.

This chain uses TRBV9 with TRBJ1-6; D unresolved. The germline V gene encodes CDR1 SGDLS and CDR2 YYNGEE. V dropped 3 bases and J dropped 9 bases, with 7 bases sitting between them. The CDR3 spans 12 residues. The CDR3 coding sequence is TGTGCCAGCAGCGAGATTAGTTCACCCCTCCACTTT. It specifies CASSEISSPLHF.

In DNA, the CDR3 is TGCAGTGCTCAGGGAGGGGCGATGAACACTGAAGCTTTCTTT. It codes for CSAQGGAMNTEAFF. The chain combines TRBV20-1 with TRBJ1-1; tentatively, D is TRBD1 (5 bases). Per germline, CDR1 DFQATT and CDR2 SNEGSKA (reference sequence). Trimming took 5 bases from V and 0 from J, leaving 13 bases between them. This CDR3 comprises 14 residues.

V gene TRBV14 combines with J gene TRBJ1-1; 7 bases fit TRBD1. There are 16 residues in the CDR3. J was trimmed by 0 bases and V by 5 bases; bases with no gene match: 9. Germline lookup yields CDR1 SGHDN and CDR2 FVKESK. For the CDR3, the DNA is TGTGCCAGCAGCACTCCAGGGGGAGCCATGAACACTGAAGCTTTCTTT. Translation gives CASSTPGGAMNTEAFF.

This clonotype has just one count. V and J are TRBV29-1 and TRBJ2-2; D uncertain. The CDR3 sequence is 13 residues long. V lost 7 bases and J lost 3, with 12 bases in between. CDR1 is SQVTM and CDR2 is ANQGSEA in the germline V gene. The CDR3 DNA reads as TGCAGCGGAAGGGCTACGGACACCGGGGAGCTGTTTTTT. It is translated as CSGRATDTGELFF.

V is TRBV20-1 and J is TRBJ1-6; D is undetermined. Between the trimmed V and J ends, which lost 0 bases and 0 bases, there was a span of 12 bases. Germline CDR1 is DFQATT and CDR2 is SNEGSKA (reference sequence). CDR3 length: 17 residues. CDR3 DNA sequence: TGCAGTGCTAGAGATTCGGCAGCGAGCTCCTATAATTCACCCCTCCACTTT. Encoded protein: CSARDSAASSYNSPLHF.

This clonotype was recorded at least ten times. CDR3 sequence (DNA): TGTGCCAGCAGCTTGGGTCCGGGCAGTTCACCCCTCCACTTT. Residues: CASSLGPGSSPLHF. The chain recombines TRBV7-3 with TRBJ1-6; D unclear. Trimming took 3 bases from V and 9 from J, leaving 12 bases between them. Germline loops: CDR1 SGHTA, CDR2 FQGTGA. CDR3 length: 14 amino acids.

Only a few counts were recorded for this clonotype. The J gene is TRBJ2-7, the V gene TRBV7-8, with 7 nucleotides matching TRBD2. Germline CDR1 is SGHVS and CDR2 is FQNEAQ. The trim removed 3 bases at V and 3 bases at J, leaving 5 bases unmatched. This CDR3 has 14 amino acids. This CDR3 reads CASSFGLADYEQYF. DNA for the CDR3: TGTGCCAGCAGCTTTGGGCTAGCGGACTACGAGCAGTACTTC.